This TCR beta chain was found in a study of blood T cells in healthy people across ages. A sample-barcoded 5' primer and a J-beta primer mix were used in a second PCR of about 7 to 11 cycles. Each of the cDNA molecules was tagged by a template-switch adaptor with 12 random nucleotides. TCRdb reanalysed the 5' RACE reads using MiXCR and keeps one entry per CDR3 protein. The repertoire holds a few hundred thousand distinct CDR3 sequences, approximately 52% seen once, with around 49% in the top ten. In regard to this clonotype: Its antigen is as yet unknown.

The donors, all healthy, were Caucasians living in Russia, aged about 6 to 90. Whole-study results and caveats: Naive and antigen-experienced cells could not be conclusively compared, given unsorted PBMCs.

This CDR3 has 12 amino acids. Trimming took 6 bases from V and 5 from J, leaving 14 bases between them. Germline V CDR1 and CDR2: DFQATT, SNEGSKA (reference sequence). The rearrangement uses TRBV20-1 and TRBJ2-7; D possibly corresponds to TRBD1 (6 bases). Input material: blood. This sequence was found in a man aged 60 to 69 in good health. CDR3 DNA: TGCAGTGCCCCGGACAGTACTGACGAGCAGTACTTC. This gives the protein CSAPDSTDEQYF.